Reported below is one TCR beta chain. Its cognate antigen is unknown. The data belong to a study of cytomegalovirus exposure and HLA in healthy donors. V was pared by 5 bases and J by 2 bases, with 14 bases between. Germline V gene data show CDR1 as SGHNT and CDR2 as YYREEE (reference sequence). The CDR3 runs 14 residues. Study results and caveats: A later analysis linked around 17,000 TCR beta sequences to HLA alleles at 0.05 false discovery rate. Later on, a genetic analysis was performed. It linked a missense variant in DCLRE1C with V- and J-gene trimming of TCR beta. Some public TCRs appeared in many individuals, while most sequences were rare. When a later analysis was performed, an Asian-associated ancestry cluster reportedly had fewer N-insertions than the approximately 700-donor mean.

Researchers ran the PCR with 60 Vbeta and 13 Jbeta primers. This table comes from immunoSEQ multiplex PCR, and its TCRdb copy is limited to in-frame clones, with some not included. Found here are under 200,000 clones, about 75% of them singletons; the top ten hold 7.4%. This chain joins TRBV5-4 and TRBJ2-7; weak D call: TRBD2 (5 bases). The TCR was taken from a male donor in good health and CMV-seropositive. The sequencing sample was made of PBMCs. CDR3 sequence reads: CASRRAGGPYEQYF. In DNA, the CDR3 is TGTGCCAGCAGACGGGCGGGTGGCCCCTACGAGCAGTACTTC.